A selection of T cell receptor beta chains follows, all from one sample in a study of blood T cell repertoires in COVID-19. Only in-frame clones appear in the TCRdb table, and some are missing; sequencing was by immunoSEQ multiplex PCR. Of around 190,000 clones in the sample, roughly 76% were seen once. The sequencing input was peripheral blood. These receptor sequences come from a woman aged 40 to 50 with COVID-19, enrolled during active disease. Both conserved end residues are part of each CDR3.

cdr3_length | v_call | cdr3_aa
12 | TRBV29-1 | CSVSGRKETQYF
12 | TRBV7-9 | CASSYESYEQYF
14 | TRBV7-9 | CASSQGLADYEQYF
14 | TRBV7-8 | CASSPKREDNEQYF
15 | TRBV3-1/TRBV3-2 | CASSTAGLATGELFF
16 | TRBV4-1 | CASSQAPGQSNQPQHF
16 | TRBV5-1 | CASSLVSRVMNTEAFF
17 | TRBV27 | CASSLSLVQSGANVLTF
15 | TRBV20-1 | CSASPPGGVYQPQHF
13 | TRBV6-6 | CASTKTAAYGFTF
14 | TRBV7-9 | CASSDRTRGETQYF
14 | TRBV3-1/TRBV3-2 | CASSHTGMNTEAFF
15 | TRBV6-1 | CASSDQPGQSSKAFF
16 | TRBV7-6 | CASSSDTAGIGETQYF
16 | TRBV14 | CASSPRPGTKNNEQFF
14 | TRBV7-2 | CASSGAWGLDTQYF
16 | TRBV7-9 | CASSLVRGSAHNEQFF
14 | TRBV6-5 | CASRGTRGQSAQYF
14 | TRBV6-5 | CASKKGQGSTEAFF
16 | TRBV4-1 | CASSQDGTGLNEKLFF
13 | TRBV6-6 | CASSLPTSNEQFF
15 | TRBV10-2 | CASSVAGGNTGELFF
13 | TRBV19 | CASSIDLNNEQFF